This section outlines one T cell receptor (beta chain) sequence together with its context. It has no known antigen specificity. Qualities for individual bases were not recorded, and no much larger clone is one base off. The library was obtained by RT-PCR. The sequencer listed for this sample is Illumina HiSeq 2500. TCRdb handled the public reads itself, with Q25 trimming in fastp and clone calling in MiXCR, and kept productive beta chains. Rows are unified per CDR3 protein, each entry keeping the most common DNA and genes. Here the sample has approximately 530,000 distinct CDR3 sequences; 13% occur a single time. The ten top clones hold roughly 13% of the sample. The intended sense of this specimen's time point label: 45 days after influenza vaccine administration. The data originate from a study of response to subunit inactivated influenza vaccine (dated by TCRdb to the late 2010s). About the study as a whole: Deep quantitative profiling of the T cell receptor repertoire was used in the study to follow responses to a trivalent subunit inactivated influenza vaccine.

What the authors observed across the whole study: According to the authors, only a limited number of new T cells may be recruited by each seasonal influenza vaccination.

The sample here was PBMCs from blood, taken about 40 days after vaccination. This TCR was recovered from a man in his fifties who received an inactivated influenza vaccine. Donor details come from another sample of the same person, matched by shared clones.

CDR3 region: CASSDPHSGTDTQYF. The DNA is TGTGCCAGCAGTGACCCCCACAGCGGCACAGATACGCAGTATTTT. Rearrangement joined TRBV6-4 to TRBJ2-3; no D gene is confidently identified. Cut back by 2 bases and 1 base, the V and J ends lie 10 bases apart. Reading from cysteine to phenylalanine, the CDR3 counts 15 amino acids. The kept DNA is CDR3 alone, 45 bases in frame from the first base. Via the germline V gene, CDR1 is MRHNA and CDR2 SNTAGT.